This TCR beta chain was sequenced during a study of T cell responses to AZD1222 COVID-19 vaccine (dated by TCRdb to about 2021). Regarding the complete study: AZD1222 recipients with second doses at about 4 weeks or about 12 weeks were pooled, because spike-specific TCR depth and breadth did not differ between schedules. A total of 230 to 250 trial participants underwent TCR sequencing, of whom some 210 received two doses of AZD1222 and about 25 received two doses of the MenACWY control vaccine. Trial participants were enrolled by age into subgroups of 18-55, 56-69 and 70-plus years, and 148, 28 and 57 TCR-sequenced participants, respectively, were included in these subgroups. The paper as a whole reports these results and caveats: Epitopes outside the regions mutated in the B.1.351 and B.1.1.7 variants were reportedly recognized by nearly half of the unique spike-specific TCRs. CD4 TCRs associated with the vaccine covered the entire spike protein, and the dominant responses were in regions 160-218 and 743-854. After two AZD1222 doses, spike-specific TCR breadth and depth were significantly higher than at day 0 and than in MenACWY recipients. Because no samples from the day 14 peak response were available, repertoires could be characterized only after the peak T cell response. Conclusions about previously exposed vaccinees were limited because only a handful of AZD1222 recipients were SARS-CoV-2 seropositive at baseline. Participants were mostly white British, with more females than males. The authors suggested clonal diversity may have been underestimated. In the small 56-69-year group, the increase in depth fell short of significance, most likely because of low power.

As for this clone: Its antigen has not been determined. Per-base qualities were not stored, and no clone one base away is much larger.

The time point label here, explained by the study, means: baseline before first vaccination. Samples from vaccinated people were obtained from the UK trials COV001 and COV002, which included a single-blind randomized controlled phase 2/3 trial of AZD1222 (ChAdOx1 nCoV-19) in healthy adults. For TCRbeta chain sequencing, PBMC samples from trial participants were taken at day 0 and at day 28 after the second dose. A distance of 10 bases separates the germline ends of V and J, which lose 6 bases and 8 bases respectively. The germline V gene (reference sequence) sets CDR1 to DFQATT and CDR2 to SNEGSKA. Spanning cysteine to phenylalanine, the CDR3 consists of 11 amino acids. Only the CDR3 portion is preserved as DNA: 33 bases, with reading frame beginning at the first base. The CDR3 regions of human TCRbeta chains were subjected to immunosequencing. The study's own analysis went as follows. Repertoire TCRs were checked for matches against a reference library of SARS-CoV-2-specific TCRs that had been generated using the MIRA antigen-specificity platform. Breadth was defined as the fraction of unique TCRs that were SARS-CoV-2-associated, and depth was defined as the fraction of total T cells that were SARS-CoV-2-associated. Using the MIRA data, each spike-specific TCR was assigned both to the spike region to which the TCR was reactive and to a CD4 or CD8 class. Log10-transformed breadth and depth values were compared by one-way ANOVA with Sidak's multiple comparisons tests. TCRdb carries this immuneACCESS record with in-frame sequences only. Its versions omit some clonotypes, under half of them owing to an unresolved V gene in the studies checked, with the rest unexplained. D and trimming were read from the DNA, whereas the V and J calls and clone size are those reported in that table. The sample table holds about 160,000 clones, of which about 91% were seen once. Of the sample, approximately 4% is held by the ten largest clones.

This TCR was recovered from an adult in good health. The chain employs TRBV20-1 and TRBJ1-4; the D gene is unclear. The source material was peripheral blood, sampled on day 0 of AZD1222 vaccination. The CDR3 loop reads CSAIFGEKLFF. At the DNA level, the sequence is TGCAGTGCAATTTTTGGAGAAAAACTGTTTTTT.